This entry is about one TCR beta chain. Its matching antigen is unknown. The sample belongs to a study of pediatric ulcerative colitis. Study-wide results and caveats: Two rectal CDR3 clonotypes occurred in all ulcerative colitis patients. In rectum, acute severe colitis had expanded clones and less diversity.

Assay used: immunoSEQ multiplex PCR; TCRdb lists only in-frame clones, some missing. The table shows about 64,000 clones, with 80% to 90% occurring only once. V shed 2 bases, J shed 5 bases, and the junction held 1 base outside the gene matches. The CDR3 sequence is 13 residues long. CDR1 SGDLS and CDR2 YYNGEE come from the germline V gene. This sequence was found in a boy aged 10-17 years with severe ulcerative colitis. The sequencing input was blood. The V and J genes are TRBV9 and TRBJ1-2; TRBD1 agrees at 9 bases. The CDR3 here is CASSVGTGYGYTF. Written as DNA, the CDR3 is TGTGCCAGCAGCGTCGGGACAGGGTATGGCTACACCTTC. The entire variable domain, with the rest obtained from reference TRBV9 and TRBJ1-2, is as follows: DSGVTQTPKHLITATGQRVTLRCSPRSGDLSVYWYQQSLDQGLQFLIQYYNGEERAKGNILERFSAQQFPDLHSELNLSSLELGDSALYFCASSVGTGYGYTFGSGTRLTVV.